These 20 T cell receptor beta chains originate from one sample sequenced in a study of cytomegalovirus exposure and HLA in healthy donors (TCRdb year 2017). Preparation of the library involved the immunoSEQ multiplex PCR assay. The multiplex PCR relied on a mix of 60 forward primers for TCR Vbeta segments and 13 reverse primers for TCR Jbeta segments. TCRdb obtained this table from immuneACCESS and retained in-frame rearrangements with V and J assigned. These tables miss some clones; where compared with another copy, unresolved V genes account for less than half of the shortfall, and the remainder is unexplained. Across this sample there are around 160,000 clones, with over 75% seen only once. Clones ranked in the top ten supply roughly 2% of the sample. The sample comprised PBMCs. The receptor source for this set is a human donor in good health.

This chain links TRBV25-1 with TRBJ1-6; no firm D call. Trimming took 4 bases from V and 5 from J, leaving 9 bases between them. This CDR3 has 14 amino acids. CDR1 is MGHDK, CDR2 SYGVNS, per germline. CDR3 amino acids: CASSVELHNSPLHF. The CDR3 DNA follows: TGTGCCAGCAGTGTCGAACTGCATAATTCACCCCTCCACTTT.

V is TRBV10-3 and J is TRBJ1-5, with 12 bases aligning to TRBD1. This CDR3 is built from 15 residues. V gave up 3 bases and J gave up 5 bases; unmatched junction bases: 2. Germline CDR1 is ENHRY and CDR2 is SYGVKD. The CDR3 region is CAISDGTGGDQPQHF. In nucleotides, the CDR3 is TGTGCCATCAGTGATGGGACAGGGGGCGATCAGCCCCAGCATTTT.

As for this clone: Germline and junction disagree at one end, which may indicate a read error. The same CDR3 can be traced to other DNA sequences in this sample. This chain uses TRBV13 with TRBJ1-6, with D maybe TRBD1 (5 bases). The CDR3 sequence is 15 residues long. Germline CDR1 is PRHDT and CDR2 is FYEKMQ (reference sequence). CDR3 sequence (DNA): TGTGCCAGCAGGTCTTCAGGGACTCATAATTCGCCCCTCCACTTT. Protein product: CASRSSGTHNSPLHF. Together with reference TRBV13 and TRBJ1-6, the CDR3 gives the full variable domain: AAGVIQSPRHLIKEKRETATLKCYPIPRHDTVYWYQQGPGQDPQFLISFYEKMQSDKGSIPDRFSAQQFSDYHSELNMSSLELGDSALYFCASRSSGTHNSPLHFGNGTRLTVT.

The gene calls are TRBV5-6 and TRBJ1-2; D unresolved. The CDR3 covers 13 residues. Trimming left V 0 bases short and J 3 bases short, with 6 bases between. Germline-derived CDR1 and CDR2 are SGHDT and YYEEEE. The CDR3 coding sequence is TGTGCCAGCAGCTTGGTTCCCGACTATGGCTACACCTTC. Protein sequence: CASSLVPDYGYTF.

This chain uses TRBV6-1 with TRBJ2-3, with a possible D match to TRBD1 (5 bases). V was shortened by 10 bases and J by 2 bases, with 10 bases between the two germline ends. CDR3 length: 12 amino acids. Germline CDR1 and CDR2: MNHNS and SASEGT. The chain's CDR3 is CATHRNTDTQYF. The CDR3 DNA reads as TGTGCCACCCACAGGAACACAGATACGCAGTATTTT.

The chain recombines TRBV7-9 with TRBJ2-1; 7 bases fit TRBD2. Trimming removed 5 bases from V and 8 bases from J; junction bases left unmatched: 12. CDR3 length: 15 residues. Germline lookup yields CDR1 SEHNR and CDR2 FQNEAQ (reference sequence). The CDR3 is CASSPTSLDWDEQFF. CDR3 in DNA: TGTGCCAGCAGCCCGACTAGCCTGGATTGGGATGAGCAGTTCTTC.

This clone has more than one count but fewer than ten. This rearrangement joins TRBV5-1 to TRBJ2-5; D perhaps matches TRBD2 (5 bases). Looked up from germline, CDR1 is SGHRS and CDR2 is YFSETQ. The germline V and J ends were trimmed by 7 bases and 2 bases, with 9 bases remaining between them. This CDR3 contains 12 residues. CDR3 residues: CASAREQETQYF. CDR3 nucleotides: TGCGCCAGCGCCCGGGAACAAGAGACCCAGTACTTC.

V and J are TRBV4-2 and TRBJ2-7; no definite D call. The CDR3 contains 13 residues. V gave up 1 base and J gave up 3 bases, with 7 bases separating them. From germline, CDR1 is LGHNA and CDR2 YNFKEQ. The CDR3 sequence: CASSQVSNYEQYF. CDR3 coding DNA: TGTGCCAGCAGCCAAGTTAGCAACTACGAGCAGTACTTC.

V gene TRBV6-6 combines with J gene TRBJ2-4; TRBD2 matches 10 bases. The CDR3 contains 15 residues. Trimming took 7 bases from V and 8 from J; bases not matched to a gene: 11. CDR1 is MNHNY, CDR2 SVGAGI, per germline (reference sequence). The CDR3 nucleotides read TGTGCCAGCACTCCGAAGCGGGGGGGCGGGGACATTCAGTACTTC. Its translation is CASTPKRGGGDIQYF.

This chain joins TRBV4-3 and TRBJ2-2; TRBD2 matches 9 bases. The V segment lost 0 bases and the J segment 3 bases; nucleotides outside the gene matches: 2. This CDR3 has 16 residues. Looked up from germline, CDR1 is LGHNA and CDR2 is YSLEER. This chain's CDR3 is CASSQEGLADTGELFF. The CDR3 DNA is TGCGCCAGCAGCCAAGAGGGACTAGCAGACACCGGGGAGCTGTTTTTT.

This chain connects TRBV10-3 to TRBJ1-5; no definite D call. V was cut by 10 bases and J by 5 bases, with 18 bases left in between. The CDR3 has 14 amino acids. Germline CDR1 and CDR2: ENHRY and SYGVKD. CDR3 region: CATTRGGGDQPQHF. In nucleotides, the CDR3 is TGTGCCACCACCCGGGGAGGAGGTGATCAGCCCCAGCATTTT.

This clone has a single count. This chain connects TRBV7-9 to TRBJ1-1; the D gene is possibly TRBD1 (6 bases). In germline, CDR1 is SEHNR, CDR2 FQNEAQ (reference sequence). Trimming took 2 bases from V and 4 from J, leaving 20 bases between them. CDR3 length: 17 amino acids. CDR3 in DNA: TGTGCCAGCAGCTTAAGTGTCTGGGGGCGCCGCGGCACTGAAGCTTTCTTT. As protein: CASSLSVWGRRGTEAFF.

The chain carries TRBV12-5 and TRBJ1-2, with 7 bases that match TRBD1. This CDR3 spans 18 amino acids. Germline V lookup: CDR1 LGHNT, CDR2 FRNRAP. Trimming removed 0 bases from V and 1 base from J; junction bases left unmatched: 11. The CDR3 here is CASGLVSGTVINNYGYTF. The CDR3 region has the DNA TGTGCTAGTGGTTTGGTAAGTGGGACAGTGATAAATAACTATGGCTACACCTTC.

The J gene is TRBJ1-1, the V gene TRBV5-1, with TRBD1 as a possible D gene (6 bases). The V and J ends lost 5 bases and 7 bases respectively, with 15 bases between them. Per the germline V gene, CDR1 is SGHRS and CDR2 is YFSETQ. This CDR3 has 13 residues. CDR3 DNA sequence: TGCGCCAGCAGTGGCGGGGGGCTAAATGAAGCTTTCTTT. Translating gives CASSGGGLNEAFF.

The chain joins TRBV6-1 to TRBJ2-1; the match to TRBD2 covers 14 bases. Trimming at V came to 4 bases and at J to 1 base, leaving 0 bases not matched to a gene. The germline V gene encodes CDR1 MNHNS and CDR2 SASEGT. CDR3 length: 16 amino acids. The CDR3 is CASSGTSGGSYNEQFF. Written as DNA, the CDR3 is TGTGCCAGCAGTGGGACTAGCGGGGGGTCCTACAATGAGCAGTTCTTC.

The chain uses TRBV5-8 and TRBJ2-1; D unclear. Germline-derived CDR1 and CDR2 are SGHTS and YDEGEE. This CDR3 comprises 12 residues. Trimming removed 1 base at V and 9 bases at J, with 8 bases between. The CDR3 coding sequence is TGTGCCAGCAGCTTGTCGGGTCCTGAGCAGTTCTTC. Its protein product is CASSLSGPEQFF.

This sequence joins TRBV5-1 and TRBJ2-5; maybe TRBD1 (6 bases). The V end lost 4 bases, the J end lost 2 bases, and 12 bases lay between the germline ends. The CDR3 sequence is 14 residues long. Germline CDR1 reads SGHRS; CDR2 reads YFSETQ. The CDR3 region is CASSPSGQQETQYF. The CDR3 nucleotides read TGCGCCAGCAGCCCTTCGGGACAACAAGAGACCCAGTACTTC.

This clone has only one observation. This chain's CDR3 is CASSHGTAGLQETQYF. In DNA, the CDR3 is TGTGCCAGCTCCCACGGGACAGCCGGCCTACAAGAGACCCAGTACTTC. The chain employs TRBV18 and TRBJ2-5; 7 bases map to TRBD1. Looked up from germline, CDR1 is KGHSH and CDR2 is LQKENI. CDR3 length: 16 amino acids. Unmatched junction bases numbered 12, after V lost 6 bases and J lost 2 bases.

The chain couples TRBV6-5 to TRBJ2-2, with 7 bases lining up with TRBD1. Looked up from germline, CDR1 is MNHEY and CDR2 is SVGAGI. J gave up 5 bases and V 0 bases, and 6 bases lay outside the gene matches. The CDR3 is made up of 16 amino acids. This CDR3 reads CASSYSTGLETGELFF. CDR3 nucleotide sequence: TGTGCCAGCAGTTACTCGACAGGGCTAGAGACCGGGGAGCTGTTTTTT.

This chain uses TRBV5-8 with TRBJ2-1; D is possibly TRBD1 (5 bases). Germline CDR1 and CDR2: SGHTS and YDEGEE. The CDR3 is 15 residues long. The V end lost 6 bases, the J end lost 6 bases, and 19 bases lay between the germline ends. CDR3: CASTDRWQGINEQFF. The DNA of the CDR3 is TGTGCCAGCACTGACCGTTGGCAGGGAATCAATGAGCAGTTCTTC.